This T cell receptor beta chain originates from a study of blood T cells in healthy people across ages. This clonotype was found a few times. Primers used in a second PCR of about 6 to 11 cycles were a sample-barcoded 5' primer and a J-beta primer mix. MiXCR, run by TCRdb on the 5' RACE reads, gives a single entry per CDR3 protein. This sample has over a million distinct CDR3 sequences, with under 45% found just once. Sequenced sample: blood. This sequence originates from a woman in her fifties or sixties in good health.

CDR3 in amino acids: CASSPAQGAGGYTF. As DNA, the CDR3 is TGTGCCAGCAGTCCCGCCCAGGGGGCGGGTGGCTACACCTTC. The J gene is TRBJ1-2, the V gene TRBV2; TRBD1 matches at 8 bases. The V and J ends lost 5 bases and 7 bases, in that order; junction bases with no gene match: 9. Germline values: CDR1 SNHLY, CDR2 FYNNEI. The CDR3 has 14 residues.